The next 19 T cell receptor beta chains were all read from a single sample in a study of Ad26.COV2.S vaccination and SARS-CoV-2 variants. Assay used: immunoSEQ multiplex PCR; TCRdb lists only in-frame clones, some missing. The sample lists approximately 340,000 clones; roughly 84% were seen once. Treatment described: 15 to 20 received Ad26.COV2.S at low or high dose, single or two shots; roughly 5 received placebo; per-sample allocation not given. Material that was analyzed had been drawn on day 63 after the first vaccine or placebo injection. The sample consisted of peripheral blood, taken in a trial of Ad26.COV2.S vaccine versus placebo. The receptors were gathered from a person between 18 and 59 years old who received the Ad26.COV2.S COVID-19 vaccine or a placebo.

This sequence joins TRBV28 and TRBJ1-6; 11 bases map to TRBD1. The germline CDR1 and CDR2 sequences are MDHEN and SYDVKM. The CDR3 extends over 17 amino acids. The V segment lost 6 bases and the J segment 11 bases; nucleotides outside the gene matches: 15. The CDR3: CASRAQTPGQGVPPLHF. In DNA form, the CDR3 reads TGTGCCAGCAGGGCTCAAACTCCGGGACAGGGGGTCCCACCCCTCCACTTT.

The rearrangement uses TRBV3-1 (or the pseudogene TRBV3-2) and TRBJ1-2; 8 bases line up with TRBD1. The germline V gene has CDR1 LGHDT and CDR2 YNNKEL (reference sequence). The length of the CDR3 is 14 residues. With 1 base clipped from V and 3 bases from J, the junction kept 1 base outside the gene matches. The CDR3 region has the DNA TGTGCCAGCAGCCAAGCGGACAGGGACTATGGCTACACCTTC. This sequence encodes CASSQADRDYGYTF.

V gene TRBV4-1 combines with J gene TRBJ2-7, with 10 nucleotides matching TRBD1. CDR3 length: 17 amino acids. The germline V gene encodes CDR1 MGHRA and CDR2 YSYEKL. V was pared by 3 bases and J by 5 bases, with 13 bases of the junction left unmatched. The CDR3 DNA reads as TGCGCCAGCAGCCACCAACAAACGGGACAGGGGAGCCACGAGCAGTACTTC. The encoded protein is CASSHQQTGQGSHEQYF.

The chain recombines TRBV12-3 or TRBV12-4 with TRBJ1-4; D ambiguous. The CDR3 sequence is 13 residues long. V dropped 6 bases and J dropped 8 bases, with 13 bases sitting between them. In nucleotides, the CDR3 is TGTGCCAGCAGCCCAGACGCGGGAGAAAAACTGTTTTTT. This codes for CASSPDAGEKLFF.

This clone has just one count. The chain combines TRBV6-2 or TRBV6-3 with TRBJ2-3; 11 nucleotides match TRBD2. CDR1 is MNHEY and CDR2 is SVGEGT in the germline V gene. CDR3 length: 20 amino acids. V lost 2 bases and J lost 5; bases outside the gene matches: 18. The CDR3 coding sequence is TGTGCCAGCAGTTACCAGACTAATTTACTAGCGGGAGCTGGTATAGATACGCAGTATTTT. It specifies CASSYQTNLLAGAGIDTQYF.

DNA of the CDR3: TGCAGTGCTATGGCGAACACTGAAGCTTTCTTT. Protein sequence: CSAMANTEAFF. The gene calls are TRBV20-1 and TRBJ1-1; D remains ambiguous. The germline gives CDR1 DFQATT, CDR2 SNEGSKA (reference sequence). The ends were cut back, 4 bases at V and 1 base at J, with 4 bases in the middle. The CDR3 extends over 11 amino acids.

The rearrangement links TRBV19 to TRBJ1-2; D unresolved. V was trimmed by 5 bases and J by 4 bases, leaving 17 bases between them. Germline assignment: CDR1 LNHDA and CDR2 SQIVND (reference sequence). The CDR3 consists of 15 residues. CDR3 region: CASSPPISQTYGYTF. The CDR3 bases are TGTGCCAGTAGTCCCCCGATATCCCAAACCTATGGCTACACCTTC.

The chain uses TRBV5-1 and TRBJ2-1, with 8 bases aligning to TRBD1. The CDR3 spans 17 residues. The germline V gene encodes CDR1 SGHRS and CDR2 YFSETQ. Trimming at V came to 4 bases and at J to 0 bases, leaving 9 bases not matched to a gene. This chain's CDR3 is CASSSPSGGSSYNEQFF. The CDR3 DNA follows: TGCGCCAGCAGCAGCCCCTCAGGGGGCAGCTCCTACAATGAGCAGTTCTTC.

V usage is TRBV7-2 and J usage is TRBJ2-4, with TRBD1 matching over 10 bases. The CDR3 is 15 residues long. Germline-derived CDR1 and CDR2 are SGHTA and FQGNSA. Unmatched junction bases numbered 7, after V lost 3 bases and J lost 8 bases. The CDR3 spells CASSLTGTGVDIQYF. The CDR3 DNA follows: TGTGCCAGCAGCTTGACCGGGACAGGGGTTGACATTCAGTACTTC.

The chain links TRBV7-2 to TRBJ2-1; TRBD2 matches 11 bases. The V segment lost 1 base and the J segment 4 bases; nucleotides outside the gene matches: 6. This CDR3 region has 17 residues. Germline V gene lookup returns CDR1 SGHTA and CDR2 FQGNSA. CDR3 residues: CASSLVATSGVYNEQFF. The DNA of the CDR3 is TGTGCCAGCAGCTTAGTTGCGACTAGCGGGGTATACAATGAGCAGTTCTTC.

This sequence joins TRBV6-5 and TRBJ1-4; 8 nucleotides line up with TRBD1. Germline trimming cut 5 bases from V and 4 bases from J; bases unmatched to any gene: 6. Germline assignment: CDR1 MNHEY and CDR2 SVGAGI. The CDR3 is made up of 15 amino acids. CDR3 DNA: TGTGCCAGCAGTAAATCAGACAGGGGTAATGAAAAACTGTTTTTT. It is translated as CASSKSDRGNEKLFF.

A note on this clone: The junction departs from germline at one end; a sequencing error may be responsible. This chain uses TRBV3-1 (or the pseudogene TRBV3-2) with TRBJ2-7, with D perhaps matching TRBD1 (5 bases). The CDR3 consists of 15 residues. The germline V gene encodes CDR1 LGHDT and CDR2 YNNKEL (reference sequence). CDR3 DNA: TGTGCCAGCAGGCAAGAGTCGGACATGTGCTACGAGCAGTACTTC. Encoded protein: CASRQESDMCYEQYF.

The V call is TRBV20-1, the J call TRBJ2-7; TRBD2 aligns across 8 bases. The V and J ends lost 3 bases and 4 bases, in that order; junction bases with no gene match: 8. The CDR3 is made up of 14 amino acids. Looked up from germline, CDR1 is DFQATT and CDR2 is SNEGSKA (reference sequence). Here the CDR3 reads CSASTSGRSYEQYF. CDR3 bases: TGCAGTGCTAGTACCAGCGGGAGATCGTACGAGCAGTACTTC.

This clone was seen once. This sequence joins TRBV13 and TRBJ2-7; D could derive from TRBD1 or TRBD2 (5 bases each). The V end lost 5 bases, the J end lost 6 bases, and 20 bases lay between the germline ends. The CDR3 is 15 amino acids. CDR1 is PRHDT, CDR2 FYEKMQ, per germline (reference sequence). CDR3 protein: CASSLDRGTAGEQYF. For the CDR3, the DNA is TGTGCCAGCAGCCTCGACCGAGGGACCGCGGGCGAGCAGTACTTC.

The J gene is TRBJ2-5, the V gene TRBV28, with TRBD2 as a possible D gene (6 bases). The CDR3 runs to 15 residues. Germline V gives CDR1 MDHEN, CDR2 SYDVKM. The ends were cut back, 2 bases at V and 2 bases at J, with 12 bases in the middle. The CDR3 reads CASSLGRGVQETQYF. The CDR3 DNA follows: TGTGCCAGCAGTTTAGGGCGCGGGGTGCAAGAGACCCAGTACTTC.

This chain joins TRBV5-4 and TRBJ2-4; D is perhaps TRBD2 (5 bases). Germline V gene lookup returns CDR1 SGHNT and CDR2 YYREEE (reference sequence). Between the trimmed V and J ends, which lost 4 bases and 6 bases, there was a span of 17 bases. The CDR3 loop spans 15 amino acids. The CDR3 DNA reads as TGTGCCAGCAGCATCGATCGGGCCGGGGTAAACATTCAGTACTTC. Amino acids: CASSIDRAGVNIQYF.

The count of this clone is one. The chain uses TRBV5-1 and TRBJ1-1, with 10 bases matching TRBD1. CDR1 SGHRS and CDR2 YFSETQ come from the germline V gene. The CDR3 runs 16 residues. V lost 2 bases and J lost 4; bases outside the gene matches: 8. As DNA, the CDR3 is TGCGCCAGCAGCTTCCGGGACAGGGGTGGGGTCACTGAAGCTTTCTTT. Translating it yields CASSFRDRGGVTEAFF. Full variable domain (missing parts from reference TRBV5-1 and TRBJ1-1): KAGVTQTPRYLIKTRGQQVTLSCSPISGHRSVSWYQQTPGQGLQFLFEYFSETQRNKGNFPGRFSGRQFSNSRSEMNVSTLELGDSALYLCASSFRDRGGVTEAFFGQGTRLTVV.

This clone is a singleton in its sample. This same CDR3 is encoded by further DNA sequences in the sample. This chain links TRBV12-3 or TRBV12-4 with TRBJ2-7, with 8 bases that match TRBD1. The ends lost 5 bases at V and 7 bases at J; junction bases unmatched: 7. The CDR3 runs 13 residues. CDR3 nucleotide sequence: TGTGCCAGCAGTCCAGGGGGCTCGGGAGAGCAGTACTTC. This codes for CASSPGGSGEQYF.

The gene calls are TRBV14 and TRBJ2-2; D gene uncertain. There are 15 residues in the CDR3. Per germline, CDR1 SGHDN and CDR2 FVKESK. Between the trimmed V and J ends, which lost 5 bases and 4 bases, there was a span of 14 bases. CDR3 bases: TGTGCCAGCAGCAGACAAACCGTAGCCACCGGGGAGCTGTTTTTT. It is translated as CASSRQTVATGELFF.